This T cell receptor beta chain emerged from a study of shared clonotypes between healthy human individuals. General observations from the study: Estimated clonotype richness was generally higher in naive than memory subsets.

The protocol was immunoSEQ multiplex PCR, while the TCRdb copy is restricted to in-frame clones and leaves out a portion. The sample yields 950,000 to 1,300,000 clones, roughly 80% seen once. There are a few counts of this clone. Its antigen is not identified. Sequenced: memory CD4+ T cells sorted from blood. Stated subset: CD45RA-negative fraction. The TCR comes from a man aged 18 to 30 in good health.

The CDR3 sequence: CASSLFGNTGELFF. CDR3 DNA sequence: TGTGCCAGCAGTTTGTTTGGGAATACCGGGGAGCTGTTTTTT. V gene TRBV28 combines with J gene TRBJ2-2; D gene uncertain. V was clipped by 3 bases and J by 5 bases, with 10 bases between them. Germline-derived CDR1 and CDR2 are MDHEN and SYDVKM. This CDR3 spans 14 amino acids.